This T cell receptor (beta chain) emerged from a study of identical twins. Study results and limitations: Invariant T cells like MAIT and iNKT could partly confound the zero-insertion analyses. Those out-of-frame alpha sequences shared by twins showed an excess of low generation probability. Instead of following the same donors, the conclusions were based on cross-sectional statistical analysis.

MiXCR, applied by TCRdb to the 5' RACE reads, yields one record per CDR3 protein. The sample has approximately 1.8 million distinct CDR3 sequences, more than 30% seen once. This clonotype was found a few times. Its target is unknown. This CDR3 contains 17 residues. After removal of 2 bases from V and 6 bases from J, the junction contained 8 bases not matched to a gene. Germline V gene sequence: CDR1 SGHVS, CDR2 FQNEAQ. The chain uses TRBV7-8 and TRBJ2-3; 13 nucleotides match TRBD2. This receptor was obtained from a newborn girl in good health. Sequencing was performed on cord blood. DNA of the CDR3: TGTGCCAGCAGCTTAATCAGGACTAGCGGGAGTCGGGATACGCAGTATTTT. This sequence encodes CASSLIRTSGSRDTQYF.